These 23 T cell receptor beta chains were sequenced from one sample in a study of PD-1 blockade in classical Hodgkin lymphoma. Sequenced by immunoSEQ multiplex PCR; TCRdb stores in-frame clones only, minus some. The sample holds approximately 44,000 clones; around 69% are singletons and the top ten take under 3%. Time point specified: cycle 4 day 1 (C4D1), after five to seven weeks of nivolumab. Every patient was affected by relapse after autologous stem cell transplantation, while exposure to brentuximab vedotin was not uniform. The material sequenced was peripheral blood mononuclear cells (PBMCs), taken before the fourth cycle of nivolumab. These receptors came from a human donor with classical Hodgkin lymphoma.

This clone was recorded only once. This chain joins TRBV5-1 and TRBJ2-5; weak D call: TRBD1 (6 bases). CDR3 length equals 13 residues. V was trimmed by 4 bases and J by 4 bases, leaving 11 bases between them. CDR1 and CDR2 (germline): SGHRS, YFSETQ. The CDR3 DNA follows: TGCGCCAGCAGCCCGCAGGGGTCAGAGACCCAGTACTTC. Encoded protein: CASSPQGSETQYF.

A few counts support this clone. Within the sample, other DNA sequences also encode this same CDR3. The chain uses TRBV7-6 and TRBJ1-3; TRBD1 is a possible D gene (5 bases). Trimming removed 2 bases from V and 0 bases from J, with 8 bases in between. The CDR3 covers 15 residues. Germline CDR1 and CDR2: SGHVS and FNYEAQ. The CDR3 sequence: CASSLSGTSGNTIYF. Here the CDR3 DNA reads TGTGCCAGCAGCTTATCAGGGACCTCTGGAAACACCATATATTTT.

V is TRBV25-1 and J is TRBJ2-3; 9 bases line up with TRBD2. After removal of 5 bases from V and 3 bases from J, the junction contained 6 bases not matched to a gene. The CDR3 length is 15 residues. Per the germline V gene, CDR1 is MGHDK and CDR2 is SYGVNS. The CDR3 DNA reads as TGTGCCAGCAGTATCGGGCGGGGGGGTACAGATACGCAGTATTTT. The encoded protein is CASSIGRGGTDTQYF.

V gene TRBV7-2 combines with J gene TRBJ2-3, with TRBD2 matching over 7 bases. Germline V gives CDR1 SGHTA, CDR2 FQGNSA. The CDR3 covers 16 residues. The J segment lost 2 bases and the V segment lost 5 bases, leaving 10 bases of the junction unmatched. CDR3 DNA: TGTGCCAGCAGCCTAAGAGCGGGGACGACCACAGATACGCAGTATTTT. Its protein product is CASSLRAGTTTDTQYF.

The rearrangement joins TRBV4-3 to TRBJ1-1; D is unclear. This CDR3 contains 15 residues. The V and J ends lost 0 bases and 0 bases respectively, with 8 bases between them. Germline V gives CDR1 LGHNA, CDR2 YSLEER. The CDR3, as DNA: TGCGCCAGCAGCCAAGAAAGGGCCATGAACACTGAAGCTTTCTTT. Protein sequence: CASSQERAMNTEAFF.

The chain uses TRBV4-3 and TRBJ1-1, with TRBD1 as a possible D gene (6 bases). Trimming removed 5 bases at V and 2 bases at J, with 18 bases between. The CDR3 loop spans 16 amino acids. Germline V gives CDR1 LGHNA, CDR2 YSLEER. The CDR3, as DNA: TGCGCCAGCAGCGTATTGAGGGGGGGATTTAACACTGAAGCTTTCTTT. This sequence encodes CASSVLRGGFNTEAFF.

The CDR3 DNA reads TGCAGCGTGGATTCCGGGAGAGCAAGGTACAATGAGCAGTTCTTC. Translating it yields CSVDSGRARYNEQFF. The chain combines TRBV29-1 with TRBJ2-1, with D perhaps matching TRBD2 (6 bases). The CDR3 contains 15 residues. V was shortened by 6 bases and J by 4 bases, with 19 bases between the two germline ends. Per the germline V gene, CDR1 is SQVTM and CDR2 is ANQGSEA.

The chain combines TRBV6-6 with TRBJ2-7; 7 nucleotides align to TRBD1. This CDR3 has 12 amino acids. V lost 5 bases to trimming and J lost 6 bases; unmatched junction nucleotides: 4. Germline assignment: CDR1 MNHNY and CDR2 SVGAGI (reference sequence). CDR3 region: CASSQTGAEQYF. In DNA, the CDR3 is TGTGCCAGCAGTCAAACAGGGGCCGAGCAGTACTTC.

V and J are TRBV9 and TRBJ2-1; the match to TRBD1 covers 7 bases. CDR1 and CDR2 from the germline V gene are SGDLS and YYNGEE. This CDR3 spans 15 amino acids. V lost 0 bases and J lost 10; bases outside the gene matches: 10. The CDR3 loop is CASSVEGTATLEQFF. CDR3 nucleotide sequence: TGTGCCAGCAGCGTAGAAGGGACAGCTACTTTGGAGCAGTTCTTC.

The chain couples TRBV28 to TRBJ2-7; 8 nucleotides align to TRBD1. V gave up 8 bases and J gave up 5 bases; unmatched junction bases: 8. CDR1 and CDR2 (germline): MDHEN, SYDVKM. The CDR3 sequence is 13 residues long. The CDR3, as DNA: TGTGCCAGCTGGACAGGGTATAAGGACGAGCAGTACTTC. Encoded protein: CASWTGYKDEQYF.

This chain links TRBV7-9 with TRBJ2-5; 9 bases align to TRBD1. V dropped 5 bases and J dropped 11; count of bases not matched to a gene: 6. Germline-derived CDR1 and CDR2 are SEHNR and FQNEAQ (reference sequence). This CDR3 spans 12 amino acids. CDR3: CASSRRQGEQYF. The CDR3 DNA is TGTGCCAGCAGCAGACGACAGGGGGAGCAGTACTTC.

This clone occurred once. The chain has TRBV5-6 and TRBJ1-2; TRBD1 is a possible D gene (5 bases). This CDR3 spans 14 amino acids. Germline assignment: CDR1 SGHDT and CDR2 YYEEEE. V was trimmed by 0 bases and J by 5 bases, leaving 11 bases between them. CDR3 coding DNA: TGTGCCAGCAGCTTGGCGGGGGACTGGTATGGCTACACCTTC. It encodes CASSLAGDWYGYTF.

This clone was detected a few times. The CDR3, as DNA: TGTGCCAGCAGTGAACGAGCGGGGGGGCCTTATAAGCAGTTCTTC. The encoded protein is CASSERAGGPYKQFF. V is TRBV2 and J is TRBJ2-1; the match to TRBD2 covers 10 bases. The germline CDR1 and CDR2 sequences are SNHLY and FYNNEI. With 2 bases clipped from V and 11 bases from J, the junction kept 9 bases outside the gene matches. The CDR3 contains 15 residues.

CDR3 amino acids: CASSYGGATYEQYF. The DNA for the CDR3 is TGTGCCAGCAGCTACGGGGGGGCTACCTACGAGCAGTACTTC. V and J are TRBV7-2 and TRBJ2-7; 8 bases are shared with TRBD2. Germline trimming cut 4 bases from V and 2 bases from J; bases unmatched to any gene: 4. Looked up from germline, CDR1 is SGHTA and CDR2 is FQGNSA. The CDR3 covers 14 residues.

This chain joins TRBV6-1 and TRBJ1-6, with 10 positions matching TRBD1. CDR1 and CDR2 from the germline V gene are MNHNS and SASEGT. Trimming removed 11 bases from V and 8 bases from J; junction bases left unmatched: 3. This CDR3 has 12 amino acids. The CDR3 sequence: CACGTGDSPLHF. The DNA for the CDR3 is TGTGCCTGTGGGACAGGGGATTCACCCCTCCACTTT.

CDR3 coding DNA: TGTGCCAGCAGCTTTACCTACGGGACTTTGAACGAGCAGTACTTC. Its protein product is CASSFTYGTLNEQYF. J is TRBJ2-7 and V is TRBV7-6; perhaps TRBD2 as D (6 bases). CDR1 and CDR2 (germline): SGHVS, FNYEAQ. Trimming took 3 bases from V and 5 from J, leaving 17 bases between them. The CDR3 spans 15 residues. The full variable domain, in which reference TRBV7-6 and TRBJ2-7 provide the parts outside the CDR3, is GAGVSQSPRYKVTKRGQDVALRCDPISGHVSLYWYRQALGQGPEFLTYFNYEAQQDKSGLPNDRFSAERPEGSISTLTIQRTEQRDSAMYRCASSFTYGTLNEQYFGPGTRLTVT.

The chain employs TRBV6-1 and TRBJ2-3; 7 bases are shared with TRBD2. The CDR3 has 14 residues. V lost 6 bases, J lost 5 bases, and 8 bases stayed unmatched. Germline V gives CDR1 MNHNS, CDR2 SASEGT. The CDR3 here is CASRGGASGDTQYF. Here the CDR3 DNA reads TGTGCCAGCAGGGGTGGGGCTAGCGGAGATACGCAGTATTTT.

The V gene is TRBV19, the J gene TRBJ2-2; D gene ambiguous. Between the trimmed V and J ends, which lost 0 bases and 4 bases, there was a span of 3 bases. In germline, CDR1 is LNHDA, CDR2 SQIVND (reference sequence). There are 13 residues in the CDR3. The CDR3 DNA is TGTGCCAGTAGTATAGAGAGCACCGGGGAGCTGTTTTTT. Translating it yields CASSIESTGELFF. Looking up the rest from reference TRBV19 and TRBJ2-2 gives the full variable domain: DGGITQSPKYLFRKEGQNVTLSCEQNLNHDAMYWYRQDPGQGLRLIYYSQIVNDFQKGDIAEGYSVSREKKESFPLTVTSAQKNPTAFYLCASSIESTGELFFGEGSRLTVL.

The chain links TRBV5-6 to TRBJ2-5; TRBD2 matches 11 bases. CDR1 is SGHDT and CDR2 is YYEEEE in the germline V gene. V lost 4 bases to trimming and J lost 1 base; unmatched junction nucleotides: 6. The CDR3 is 16 residues long. The CDR3 region has the DNA TGTGCCAGCAGCACCAGGACTAGCGGGTTCCAAGAGACCCAGTACTTC. Translation gives CASSTRTSGFQETQYF.

V gene TRBV29-1 combines with J gene TRBJ1-1; perhaps TRBD1 as D (6 bases). V lost 2 bases, J lost 6 bases, and 16 bases lay in between. Germline CDR1 SQVTM, CDR2 ANQGSEA. CDR3 length: 14 amino acids. The CDR3, as DNA: TGCAGCGTTGAAATGGGGGCCTTGGGGGCTGAAGCTTTCTTT. Its translation is CSVEMGALGAEAFF. Full variable domain (remainder filled in from reference TRBV29-1 and TRBJ1-1): SAVISQKPSRDICQRGTSLTIQCQVDSQVTMMFWYRQQPGQSLTLIATANQGSEATYESGFVIDKFPISRPNLTFSTLTVSNMSPEDSSIYLCSVEMGALGAEAFFGQGTRLTVV.

A few counts support this clone. The V and J genes are TRBV7-2 and TRBJ1-2; D may be TRBD1 (6 bases). The CDR3 length is 14 residues. The V gene's germline CDR1 is SGHTA and CDR2 FQGNSA. V dropped 4 bases and J dropped 4 bases, with 13 bases sitting between them. The CDR3 region is CASSSPVDSYGYTF. CDR3 bases: TGTGCCAGCAGCTCGCCGGTGGACAGCTATGGCTACACCTTC.

The gene calls are TRBV9 and TRBJ1-6, with 8 positions matching TRBD1. Trimming removed 5 bases from V and 7 bases from J; junction bases left unmatched: 8. The CDR3 consists of 15 residues. Germline V gene data show CDR1 as SGDLS and CDR2 as YYNGEE. CDR3 sequence reads: CASSEGQGGNSPLHF. DNA for the CDR3: TGTGCCAGCAGTGAAGGACAGGGTGGAAATTCACCCCTCCACTTT.

The rearrangement links TRBV5-1 to TRBJ2-3; 7 positions agree with TRBD1. With V trimmed by 4 bases and J by 2 bases, 1 base remained unmatched. The CDR3 sequence is 13 residues long. Per the germline V gene, CDR1 is SGHRS and CDR2 is YFSETQ. In DNA, the CDR3 is TGCGCCAGCAGCGGACAGGACACAGATACGCAGTATTTT. Protein: CASSGQDTDTQYF.